This T cell receptor beta chain stems from a study of OX40 agonist ivuxolimab in advanced cancers. Looking at the study overall: Ivuxolimab is an agonistic anti-OX40 (CD134) antibody, and patients were treated with it. Dose-escalation subjects each had hepatocellular carcinoma, melanoma, renal cell or head and neck cancer. Findings and caveats of the study: CD8+ T cells averaged more expanded clones than CD4+.

Some clones are missing from TCRdb's copy, which holds only in-frame ones; the method was immunoSEQ multiplex PCR. The sample lists about 8,900 clones, nearly 70% occurring once. A word on this clone: Its matching antigen is unknown.

The receptor was isolated from an adult with an advanced solid tumor such as melanoma, head and neck, liver or kidney cancer. The sample consisted of CD4+ or CD8+ T cells sorted from blood, taken in a trial of the OX40 agonist ivuxolimab.

CDR3: CASSLGSEKLFF. The CDR3, as DNA: TGTGCCAGCAGCCTGGGAAGTGAAAAACTGTTTTTT. The chain uses TRBV28 and TRBJ1-4; no reliable D call. The CDR3 is 12 amino acids. Germline assignment: CDR1 MDHEN and CDR2 SYDVKM. The germline V and J ends were trimmed by 6 bases and 7 bases, with 9 bases remaining between them.